The rows below give T cell receptor beta chains drawn from one sample of a study of blood T cell repertoires in COVID-19. TCRdb's copy holds only in-frame clones and misses some; the assay was immunoSEQ multiplex PCR. The sample consists of about 240,000 clones, roughly 90% of them appearing once. The specimen sequenced was PBMCs or T cells enriched from blood (not recorded which). The receptor set was obtained from a woman in her thirties with acute COVID-19. Both conserved end residues are part of each CDR3. The order of the fields is clone size, J gene, D gene, V gene, CDR3 DNA, CDR3 protein. D genes are given only for firm matches. The listing skips clone size in some rows; elsewhere it reads once, few, many or a size class.

.	TRBJ1-2	TRBD1	TRBV30	TGTGCCTGGAGTGGGACAGGGGGCGCCTATGGCTACACCTTC	CAWSGTGGAYGYTF
.	TRBJ1-6	.	TRBV5-1	TGCGCCAGCAGCTCCGCCGCCGACAGGTATTATTCACCCCTCCACTTT	CASSSAADRYYSPLHF
.	TRBJ2-3	TRBD1	TRBV6-2/TRBV6-3	TGTGCCAGCAGTCACAATTCCGGGACAGGGAACGCAGATACGCAGTATTTT	CASSHNSGTGNADTQYF
.	TRBJ2-7	TRBD1	TRBV2	TGTGCCAGCAGTGAACTAGGGGACAGGGTCTCCTACGAGCAGTACTTC	CASSELGDRVSYEQYF
.	TRBJ2-2	.	TRBV29-1	TGCAGCGTCCTCGGACAGCTGAACACCGGGGAGCTGTTTTTT	CSVLGQLNTGELFF
once	TRBJ1-4	.	TRBV20-1	TGCAGTGCTATCAGGGGTGAAAAACTGTTTTTT	CSAIRGEKLFF
once	TRBJ2-5	.	TRBV6-2/TRBV6-3	TGTGCCAGCAGTTACTCGAAAGAGTCTCAAGAGACCCAGTACTTC	CASSYSKESQETQYF
.	TRBJ1-4	.	TRBV4-1	TGCGCCAGCAGCCAGAATTACCAGGCTAATGAAAAACTGTTTTTT	CASSQNYQANEKLFF
once	TRBJ2-5	TRBD1	TRBV19	TGTGCCAGTAGTATAGAGGGGAGGGGGACAGGGCGAGGAGGAGAGACCCAGTACTTC	CASSIEGRGTGRGGETQYF
.	TRBJ1-1	TRBD1	TRBV6-5	TGTGCCAGCAGTTACTCCCATCTCGGACAGGGGAAAGCTTTCTTT	CASSYSHLGQGKAFF
few	TRBJ1-2	TRBD1	TRBV27	TGTGCCAGCAGTTCCGGGACAGGGGGCGATGGCTACACCTTC	CASSSGTGGDGYTF
.	TRBJ1-3	.	TRBV11-3	TGTGCCAGCAGCGATTCGGGGACTGGAAACACCATATATTTT	CASSDSGTGNTIYF
.	TRBJ2-7	TRBD1	TRBV19	TGTGCCAGTAGTATAACCCCAGGGGGCGAGCAGTACTTC	CASSITPGGEQYF
.	TRBJ2-2	.	TRBV7-8	TGTGCCAGCAGCTTAGATCTACAGGGAGAAAACACCGGGGAGCTGTTTTTT	CASSLDLQGENTGELFF
.	TRBJ2-4	.	TRBV6-5	TGTGCCAGCAGTTCGACAGCTAAAGCCAAAAACATTCAGTACTTC	CASSSTAKAKNIQYF
.	TRBJ1-1	TRBD1	TRBV11-2	TGTGCCAGCAGTTTAACCGGGACAGGGGTTGAAGCTTTCTTT	CASSLTGTGVEAFF
few	TRBJ1-2	TRBD1	TRBV5-4	TGTGCCAGCAGCCGACAGGGGCCCTATGGCTACACCTTC	CASSRQGPYGYTF
.	TRBJ2-7	.	TRBV14	TGTGCCAGCAGCCACGGGGTCGAGCAGTACTTC	CASSHGVEQYF
.	TRBJ2-3	TRBD1	TRBV3-1/TRBV3-2	TGTGCCAGCAGCCGCGGACCCGGGACAGGGGATACGCAGTATTTT	CASSRGPGTGDTQYF
.	TRBJ1-1	.	TRBV6-1	TGTGCCAGCAGTGAGGGGCCTGGACAAAACACTGAAGCTTTCTTT	CASSEGPGQNTEAFF
.	TRBJ2-1	.	TRBV10-3	TGTGCCATCGGTCCTCCAGGGCCAGACAACAATGAGCAGTTCTTC	CAIGPPGPDNNEQFF